This T cell receptor beta chain was sequenced in a study of blood T cells in healthy people across ages. Study-wide points: Aged donors had fewer naive CD4+ cells and lower diversity than long-lived donors. Among T cells, TCR beta diversity per million cells dropped roughly linearly as age rose.

Researchers isolated at least 7 million PBMCs per sample. The use of a sample-barcoded 5' primer and a J-beta primer mix characterized a second PCR of 7 to 11 cycles. MiXCR, applied by TCRdb to the 5' RACE reads, yields one record per CDR3 protein. The sample lists around 800,000 distinct CDR3 sequences; 40% to 50% were seen once. Per germline, CDR1 SGDLS and CDR2 YYNGEE. The CDR3 consists of 18 residues. V was shortened by 4 bases and J by 4 bases, with 23 bases between the two germline ends. Turning to this clonotype: Its target is unknown.

This rearrangement joins TRBV9 to TRBJ2-2; a possible D gene is TRBD1 (6 bases). Sample: blood. The receptor's source is a man between 60 and 70 years old in good health. The CDR3 DNA sequence: TGTGCCAGCAGCCCCCTGCCGGGACAACTCCCGTTCACCGGGGAGCTGTTTTTT. Translation: CASSPLPGQLPFTGELFF.